The present T cell receptor (beta chain) was sequenced within a study of blood T cells in healthy people across ages. General study points: Comparison with aged donors showed that long-lived donors had more naive CD4+ cells and higher diversity. Roughly linearly, TCR beta diversity per million T cells fell as age increased.

Through a sample-barcoded 5' primer and a J-beta primer mix, a second PCR was run for roughly 7 to 12 cycles. Each cDNA molecule received a tag from a template-switch adaptor that had 12 random nucleotides. Paired-end reads containing CDR3 totaled no fewer than 3 million for each sample. One entry per CDR3 protein, called by TCRdb with MiXCR from the 5' RACE reads. Counted here are over 950,000 distinct CDR3 sequences, roughly half occurring once; the ten biggest clones make up about 22%. Per the germline V gene, CDR1 is MNHNS and CDR2 is SASEGT. V was trimmed by 6 bases and J by 0 bases, leaving 17 bases between them. There are 16 residues in the CDR3. This clonotype was seen a few times. What it binds is not known.

J is TRBJ2-5 and V is TRBV6-1; D unresolved. The sample taken for sequencing was blood. The TCR originated in an older woman in good health. This CDR3 reads CASRKATSQYQETQYF. The CDR3 DNA reads as TGTGCCAGCAGGAAGGCGACTTCTCAGTACCAAGAGACCCAGTACTTC.